This TCR beta chain originates from a study of shared clonotypes between healthy human individuals. At the level of the study: The donor pool was made up of a couple of women and a few men aged 18 to 49.

Only in-frame clones appear in the TCRdb table, and some are missing; sequencing was by immunoSEQ multiplex PCR. The table records some 360,000 clones, more than 60% of them present only once. Among the donors, all were Caucasian adults who lived in Nashville, Tennessee. Points from the study as a whole: How much donors shared clonotypes was expected to be affected by sequencing depth. With few donors, the genetic and exposure-history diversity represented was limited.

A word on this clone: Antigen: not known.

This sequence was found in a man aged 30 to 45 in good health. The sample was memory CD4+ T cells sorted from blood. Subset defined: CD45RA-negative fraction.

The CDR3 spells CASSPRAIRASNEQFF. The CDR3 coding sequence is TGTGCCAGCAGCCCACGGGCGATTAGGGCCTCCAATGAGCAGTTCTTC. The chain combines TRBV5-4 with TRBJ2-1; D is uncertain. V shed 4 bases and J shed 6 bases, with 20 bases lying between them. The CDR3 sequence is 16 residues long. Germline-derived CDR1 and CDR2 are SGHNT and YYREEE (reference sequence).